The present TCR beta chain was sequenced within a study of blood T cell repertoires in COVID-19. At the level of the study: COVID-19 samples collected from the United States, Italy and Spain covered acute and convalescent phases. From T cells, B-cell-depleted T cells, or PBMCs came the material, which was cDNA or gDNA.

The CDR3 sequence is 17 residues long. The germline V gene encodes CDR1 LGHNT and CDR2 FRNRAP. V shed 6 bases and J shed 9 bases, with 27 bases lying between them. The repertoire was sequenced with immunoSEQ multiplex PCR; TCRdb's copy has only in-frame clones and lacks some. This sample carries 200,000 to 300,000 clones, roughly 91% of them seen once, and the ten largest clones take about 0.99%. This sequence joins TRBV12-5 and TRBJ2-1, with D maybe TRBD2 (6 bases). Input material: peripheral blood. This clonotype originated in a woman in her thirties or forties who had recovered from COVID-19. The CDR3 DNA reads TGTGCTAGTGGGGCCACAACTAGCCCCACAGGCGGGCGTGAGCAGTTCTTC. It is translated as CASGATTSPTGGREQFF.